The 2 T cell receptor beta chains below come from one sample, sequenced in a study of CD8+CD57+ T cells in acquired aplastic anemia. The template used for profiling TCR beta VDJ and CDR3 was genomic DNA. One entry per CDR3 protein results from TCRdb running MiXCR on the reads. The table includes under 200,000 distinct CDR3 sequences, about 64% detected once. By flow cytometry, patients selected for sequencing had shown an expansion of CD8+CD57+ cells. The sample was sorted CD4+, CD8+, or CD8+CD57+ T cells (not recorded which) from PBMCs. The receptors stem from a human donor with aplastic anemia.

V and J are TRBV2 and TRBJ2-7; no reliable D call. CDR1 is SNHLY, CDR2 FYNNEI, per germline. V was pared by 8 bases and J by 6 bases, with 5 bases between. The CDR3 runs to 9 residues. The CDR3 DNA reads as TGTGCCAGCCGAGTCGAGCAGTACGTC. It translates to CASRVEQYV.

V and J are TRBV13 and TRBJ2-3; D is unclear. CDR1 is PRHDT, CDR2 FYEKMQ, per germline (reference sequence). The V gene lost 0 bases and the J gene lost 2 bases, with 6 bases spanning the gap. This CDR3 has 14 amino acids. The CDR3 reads CASSLGLDTDTQYF. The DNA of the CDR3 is TGTGCCAGCAGCTTAGGACTGGACACAGATACGCAGTATTTT.